These 21 T cell receptor beta chains came from one sample sequenced in a study of early T cells in non-severe SARS-CoV-2 infection. Using its own MiXCR run on the 5' RACE reads, TCRdb lists one record per CDR3 protein. Of around 40,000 distinct CDR3 sequences in the sample, over 4.5% were seen once. The sample was whole blood. The receptors here all came from an adult who was a healthcare worker with PCR-confirmed SARS-CoV-2 infection or an uninfected control (not recorded which).

In this sample, this clonotype turned up a few times. The chain joins TRBV29-1 to TRBJ2-3, with TRBD2 matching 11 bases. V trimming: 5 bases; J trimming: 4 bases; junction bases outside the gene matches: 5. This CDR3 region has 14 residues. The germline gives CDR1 SQVTM, CDR2 ANQGSEA. Here the CDR3 DNA reads TGCAGCGTTCAACTAGCGGGAGCCGCAGATACGCAGTATTTT. The encoded protein is CSVQLAGAADTQYF.

This clonotype was seen more than once but under ten times. The chain links TRBV24-1 to TRBJ2-7; D uncertain. CDR3 length: 13 residues. The germline gives CDR1 KGHDR, CDR2 SFDVKD. V was clipped by 2 bases and J by 1 base, with 5 bases between them. Here the CDR3 reads CATSDSDSYEQYF. For the CDR3, the DNA is TGTGCCACCAGTGATTCGGATTCCTACGAGCAGTACTTC.

The sample holds many counts of this clonotype. The J gene is TRBJ2-1, the V gene TRBV4-1; TRBD2 aligns across 14 bases. V shed 0 bases and J 9 bases; nucleotides not matched to a gene: 4. The CDR3 is made up of 16 amino acids. The germline V gene has CDR1 MGHRA and CDR2 YSYEKL. The CDR3 protein is CASSQDVTSGRAEQFF. DNA for the CDR3: TGCGCCAGCAGCCAAGATGTGACTAGCGGGAGGGCTGAGCAGTTCTTC.

The rearrangement joins TRBV10-3 to TRBJ2-3; D unresolved. CDR1 and CDR2 from the germline V gene are ENHRY and SYGVKD. The CDR3 extends over 13 amino acids. The ends were cut back, 7 bases at V and 6 bases at J, with 14 bases in the middle. This CDR3 is CAIKAHGVDTQYF. The CDR3 DNA sequence: TGTGCCATCAAGGCTCATGGAGTGGATACGCAGTATTTT.

This clonotype was seen repeatedly, ten times or more. This CDR3 is CASSMFILEQFF. The CDR3 bases are TGTGCCAGCAGTATGTTTATATTGGAGCAGTTCTTC. This rearrangement joins TRBV28 to TRBJ2-1; D gene ambiguous. CDR1 and CDR2 from the germline V gene are MDHEN and SYDVKM. V lost 5 bases, J lost 10 bases, and 12 bases lay in between. The CDR3 is made up of 12 amino acids. The full variable domain, rest sourced from reference TRBV28 and TRBJ2-1, is DVKVTQSSRYLVKRTGEKVFLECVQDMDHENMFWYRQDPGLGLRLIYFSYDVKMKEKGDIPEGYSVSREKKERFSLILESASTNQTSMYLCASSMFILEQFFGPGTRLTVL.

This clonotype was seen many times. The J gene is TRBJ2-3, the V gene TRBV11-2, with D possibly TRBD2 on 6 matching bases. Germline V gene data show CDR1 as SGHAT and CDR2 as FQNNGV. CDR3 length: 16 residues. Trimming pared 2 bases from V and 6 bases from J, leaving 18 bases between. The CDR3 DNA reads as TGTGCCAGCAGCTTAACCCCTAGCGTGGGCGCGGATACGCAGTATTTT. Encoded protein: CASSLTPSVGADTQYF.

At least ten counts were recorded for this clonotype. The rearrangement joins TRBV10-3 to TRBJ1-1, with 8 nucleotides matching TRBD1. Germline assignment: CDR1 ENHRY and CDR2 SYGVKD. CDR3 length: 14 amino acids. V lost 10 bases to trimming and J lost 1 base; unmatched junction nucleotides: 8. The CDR3 is CATKGQGQNTEAFF. The CDR3 DNA reads TGTGCCACCAAAGGACAGGGCCAGAACACTGAAGCTTTCTTT.

This clonotype was counted many times. V is TRBV11-2 and J is TRBJ2-5, with 9 bases fitting TRBD2. In germline, CDR1 is SGHAT, CDR2 FQNNGV. The CDR3 contains 16 residues. V was pared by 5 bases and J by 5 bases, with 12 bases of the junction left unmatched. CDR3 nucleotides: TGTGCCAGCAGCCCCGACCTAAGGACTAGCGCTGAGACCCAGTACTTC. This translates into CASSPDLRTSAETQYF.

The sample holds many counts of this clonotype. The chain has TRBV7-9 and TRBJ2-1; D is perhaps TRBD1 (8 bases). This CDR3 has 16 amino acids. V lost 5 bases and J lost 9, with 23 bases in between. Germline values: CDR1 SEHNR, CDR2 FQNEAQ (reference sequence). The CDR3 loop reads CASSLQRRTGRGEQFF. The CDR3 region has the DNA TGTGCCAGCAGCCTTCAGAGGCGGACAGGGAGGGGTGAGCAGTTCTTC.

On this clonotype: A read error may explain this, as a much larger clone is one base away. This chain links TRBV30 with TRBJ1-1; D is undetermined. V gave up 8 bases and J gave up 4 bases, with 20 bases separating them. CDR3 length: 14 residues. Germline CDR1 GTSNPN, CDR2 SVGIG (reference sequence). The CDR3 protein is CARTSLGTGTEAFF. The CDR3 DNA is TGTGCCAGGACCTCGCTGGGAACGGGCACTGAAGCTTTCTTT.

At least ten counts were recorded for this clonotype. V gene TRBV27 combines with J gene TRBJ2-7; possibly TRBD2 for D (6 bases). In germline, CDR1 is MNHEY, CDR2 SMNVEV (reference sequence). V was pared by 5 bases and J by 6 bases, with 17 bases between. The CDR3 covers 14 residues. The CDR3 here is CASSPRTTLPEQYF. The CDR3 DNA sequence: TGTGCCAGCAGTCCCCGGACTACCCTGCCCGAGCAGTACTTC.

In its sample, this clonotype was seen once. Being one base from a much bigger clone, this may be a read error. The chain has TRBV12-3 or TRBV12-4 and TRBJ2-1; D might be TRBD2 (5 bases). The CDR3 runs 13 residues. Trimming cost V 6 bases and J 8 bases, with 14 bases left between them. The CDR3 protein is CASSQDFPHEQFF. For the CDR3, the DNA is TGTGCCAGCAGCCAGGACTTTCCCCATGAGCAGTTCTTC.

The sample holds many counts of this clonotype. The V gene is TRBV7-2, the J gene TRBJ2-7; maybe TRBD2 (5 bases). The CDR3 spans 14 residues. V was clipped by 1 base and J by 3 bases, with 10 bases between them. Germline assignment: CDR1 SGHTA and CDR2 FQGNSA. The CDR3 protein is CASSLVFGLYEQYF. The CDR3 DNA is TGTGCCAGCAGCTTAGTTTTCGGACTCTACGAGCAGTACTTC.

In this sample, this clonotype is medium-sized (0.01 to 0.1%). The gene calls are TRBV6-4 and TRBJ2-2, with TRBD2 matching 7 bases. Germline CDR1 and CDR2: MRHNA and SNTAGT. This CDR3 spans 14 amino acids. V lost 2 bases and J lost 3; bases outside the gene matches: 0. The CDR3 nucleotides read TGTGCCAGCAGTGACAGCGGGGACACCGGGGAGCTGTTTTTT. Its protein product is CASSDSGDTGELFF.

This clonotype was counted ten times or more. The chain joins TRBV10-2 to TRBJ1-2; D might be TRBD1 (6 bases). CDR1 is WSHSY and CDR2 is SAAADI in the germline V gene. The CDR3 contains 14 residues. V gave up 0 bases and J gave up 4 bases, with 9 bases separating them. CDR3 sequence reads: CASSESTGLYGYTF. Written as DNA, the CDR3 is TGCGCCAGCAGTGAGTCAACAGGGCTCTATGGCTACACCTTC.

This clonotype was seen at least ten times. The gene calls are TRBV4-1 and TRBJ2-1, with 9 nucleotides matching TRBD2. Losses at the gene ends were 0 bases for V and 7 bases for J; bases not matched to a gene: 4. This CDR3 has 15 residues. Germline V gene sequence: CDR1 MGHRA, CDR2 YSYEKL. CDR3 sequence (DNA): TGCGCCAGCAGCCAAGATAGCGGGAGAAAGAATGAGCAGTTCTTC. Translation: CASSQDSGRKNEQFF.

This clonotype was seen repeatedly, ten times or more. The chain combines TRBV7-3 with TRBJ2-1, with a tentative D call TRBD2 (7 bases). The ends were cut back, 5 bases at V and 4 bases at J, with 18 bases in the middle. The CDR3 loop spans 16 amino acids. CDR1 and CDR2 from the germline V gene are SGHTA and FQGTGA. The CDR3 protein is CASSPGGGRAYNEQFF. CDR3 in DNA: TGTGCCAGCAGCCCGGGGGGCGGGAGAGCGTACAATGAGCAGTTCTTC. The entire variable domain, with the rest obtained from reference TRBV7-3 and TRBJ2-1, is as follows: GAGVSQTPSNKVTEKGKYVELRCDPISGHTALYWYRQSLGQGPEFLIYFQGTGAADDSGLPNDRFFAVRPEGSVSTLKIQRTERGDSAVYLCASSPGGGRAYNEQFFGPGTRLTVL.

This clonotype was found many times. The chain is built from TRBV20-1 and TRBJ1-1; D remains ambiguous. CDR3 length: 12 residues. The germline CDR1 and CDR2 sequences are DFQATT and SNEGSKA (reference sequence). V dropped 3 bases and J dropped 7 bases, with 12 bases sitting between them. As DNA, the CDR3 is TGCAGTGCTAGGCCCGGGTCCCATGAAGCTTTCTTT. The encoded protein is CSARPGSHEAFF.

This clonotype was found many times. The J gene is TRBJ1-2, the V gene TRBV4-1; 7 positions agree with TRBD1. V was clipped by 4 bases and J by 3 bases; unmatched bases: 8. Germline CDR1 is MGHRA and CDR2 is YSYEKL. CDR3 length: 15 amino acids. This CDR3 is CASSLPDREDYGYTF. CDR3 bases: TGCGCCAGCAGCCTCCCAGACAGGGAGGACTATGGCTACACCTTC.

This clonotype has a handful of counts. The chain has TRBV7-9 and TRBJ2-7; TRBD1 matches 11 bases. Looked up from germline, CDR1 is SEHNR and CDR2 is FQNEAQ (reference sequence). CDR3 size: 16 residues. J lost 4 bases, V lost 4 bases, and 9 bases had no gene match. The CDR3 region is CASSSSGTGGWYEQYF. The CDR3, as DNA: TGTGCCAGCAGCTCCTCCGGGACAGGGGGGTGGTACGAGCAGTACTTC.

This clonotype was picked up a small number of times. The chain is built from TRBV6-1 and TRBJ2-5; 10 bases align to TRBD2. The CDR3 has 16 residues. From germline, CDR1 is MNHNS and CDR2 SASEGT. J was trimmed by 5 bases and V by 4 bases; bases with no gene match: 10. The chain's CDR3 is CASSVPAGGHGETQYF. CDR3 nucleotide sequence: TGTGCCAGCAGTGTACCAGCGGGAGGGCATGGGGAGACCCAGTACTTC.